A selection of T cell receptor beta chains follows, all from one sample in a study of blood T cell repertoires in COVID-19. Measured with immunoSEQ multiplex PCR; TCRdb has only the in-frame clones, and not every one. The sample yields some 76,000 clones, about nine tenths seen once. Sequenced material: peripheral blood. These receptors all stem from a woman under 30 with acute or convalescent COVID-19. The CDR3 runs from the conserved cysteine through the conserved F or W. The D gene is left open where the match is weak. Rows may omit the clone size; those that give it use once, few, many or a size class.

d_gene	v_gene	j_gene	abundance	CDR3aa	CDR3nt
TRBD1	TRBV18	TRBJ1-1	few	CASSPRQGETEAFF	TGTGCCAGCTCACCTAGACAGGGGGAAACTGAAGCTTTCTTT
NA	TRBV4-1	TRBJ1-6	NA	CASRPLQGSNSPLHF	TGCGCCAGCAGGCCACTACAGGGCTCAAATTCACCCCTCCACTTT
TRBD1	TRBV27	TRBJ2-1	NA	CASSKGLDRGQYNEQFF	TGTGCCAGCAGTAAGGGGTTGGACAGGGGGCAATACAATGAGCAGTTCTTC
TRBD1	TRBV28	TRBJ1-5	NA	CASSFLRTGATSNQPQHF	TGTGCCAGCAGTTTTCTCCGGACAGGGGCTACGAGCAATCAGCCCCAGCATTTT
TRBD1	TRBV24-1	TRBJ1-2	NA	CATSDSDRTNYGYTF	TGTGCCACCAGTGATTCGGACAGGACTAACTATGGCTACACCTTC
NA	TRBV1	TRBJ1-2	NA	CTSSQASPVDGYTF	TGCACCAGCAGCCAAGCTAGCCCTGTTGATGGCTACACCTTC
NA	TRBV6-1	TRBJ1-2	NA	CASSDRGNYGYTF	TGTGCCAGCAGTGACAGGGGCAACTATGGCTACACCTTC
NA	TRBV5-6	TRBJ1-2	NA	CASSLGSAGFYGYTF	TGTGCCAGCAGCTTGGGTTCGGCCGGGTTTTATGGCTACACCTTC
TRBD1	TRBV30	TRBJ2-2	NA	CAWTTQSQGGRTGELFF	TGTGCCTGGACCACCCAAAGCCAAGGGGGCAGGACCGGGGAGCTGTTTTTT
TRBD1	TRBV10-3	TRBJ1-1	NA	CATRGQETEAFF	TGTGCCACCAGGGGACAGGAAACTGAAGCTTTCTTT
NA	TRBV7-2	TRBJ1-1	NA	CASSLRSEAFF	TGTGCCAGCAGCTTGAGGAGTGAAGCTTTCTTT
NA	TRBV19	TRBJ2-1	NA	CASSIIGGISSYNEQFF	TGTGCCAGTAGTATAATAGGCGGAATTAGCTCCTACAATGAGCAGTTCTTC
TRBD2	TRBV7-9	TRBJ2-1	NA	CASSHISGSAQNEQFF	TGTGCCAGCAGCCACATAAGCGGGAGCGCTCAAAATGAGCAGTTCTTC
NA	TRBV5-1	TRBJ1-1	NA	CASSLRGYTEAFF	TGCGCCAGCAGCTTGCGGGGTTACACTGAAGCTTTCTTT
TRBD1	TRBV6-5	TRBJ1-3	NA	CASSSRGQGNTIYF	TGTGCCAGCAGTTCGCGGGGACAGGGGAACACCATATATTTT
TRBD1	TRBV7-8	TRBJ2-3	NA	CASSREGQVSTDTQYF	TGTGCCAGCAGCCGCGAGGGACAGGTCAGCACAGATACGCAGTATTTT
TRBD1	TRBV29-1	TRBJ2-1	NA	CSVERRGPLYNEQFF	TGCAGCGTTGAACGCAGGGGGCCTCTCTACAATGAGCAGTTCTTC